This paragraph reports one TCR beta chain. This specimen belongs to a study of control samples from healthy donors and cancer patients. Repertoires were generated with immunoSEQ multiplex PCR, while TCRdb's copy carries only in-frame clones and drops some. Among about 75,000 clones, 84% were seen once, and the ten largest hold around 16%. This CDR3 spans 12 amino acids. Germline CDR1 and CDR2: SQVTM and ANQGSEA. The rearrangement uses TRBV29-1 and TRBJ2-5; tentative D call: TRBD1 (5 bases). This sequence originates from a man aged 50 to 59 in good health. Sequenced sample: blood. CDR3 sequence: CNAQGRMETQYF. DNA for the CDR3: TGCAATGCTCAGGGCAGAATGGAGACCCAGTACTTC. The full variable domain, its missing parts supplied by reference TRBV29-1 and TRBJ2-5, is SAVISQKPSRDICQRGTSLTIQCQVDSQVTMMFWYRQQPGQSLTLIATANQGSEATYESGFVIDKFPISRPNLTFSTLTVSNMSPEDSSIYLCNAQGRMETQYFGPGTRLLVL.